The 24 T cell receptor beta chains below were found in one sample sequenced in a study of cytomegalovirus exposure and HLA in healthy donors. The PCR had 60 Vbeta and 13 Jbeta primers. This table comes from immunoSEQ multiplex PCR, and its TCRdb copy is limited to in-frame clones, with some not included. Of around 120,000 clones in the sample, approximately 80% are singletons; the top ten hold around 0.24%. The sample taken for sequencing was PBMCs. Every receptor here comes from a middle-aged man in good health and CMV-seronegative.

This sequence joins TRBV7-8 and TRBJ2-5, with a possible D match to TRBD2 (5 bases). The germline V gene encodes CDR1 SGHVS and CDR2 FQNEAQ. Trimming removed 3 bases at V and 3 bases at J, with 8 bases between. The CDR3 is 13 residues long. The chain's CDR3 is CASSFSEKETQYF. In DNA, the CDR3 is TGTGCCAGCAGCTTTAGCGAGAAAGAGACCCAGTACTTC.

This chain connects TRBV11-2 to TRBJ1-2; 8 nucleotides line up with TRBD1. The CDR3 runs 15 residues. The germline V gene has CDR1 SGHAT and CDR2 FQNNGV. V gave up 4 bases and J gave up 9 bases; unmatched junction bases: 13. The CDR3 here is CASSSITGTGFRYTF. The DNA of the CDR3 is TGTGCCAGCAGCTCGATAACCGGGACAGGTTTTCGCTACACCTTC.

This clone appeared a few times. The chain combines TRBV20-1 with TRBJ1-4; D is uncertain. The CDR3 covers 11 residues. Germline values: CDR1 DFQATT, CDR2 SNEGSKA (reference sequence). Trimming shortened V by 1 base and J by 10 bases, and 7 bases separated the two germline ends. Here the CDR3 reads CSARVPGKLFF. CDR3 nucleotides: TGCAGTGCTAGAGTACCGGGAAAACTGTTTTTT.

CDR3: CASMRTVVLNTEAFF. CDR3 DNA: TGTGCCAGCATGAGAACGGTCGTTTTGAACACTGAAGCTTTCTTT. The gene calls are TRBV6-5 and TRBJ1-1; D is ambiguous. V lost 7 bases and J 0 bases, leaving 15 bases between the germline ends. Germline CDR1 MNHEY, CDR2 SVGAGI. This CDR3 contains 15 residues.

The chain is built from TRBV19 and TRBJ2-3; TRBD2 is a possible D gene (5 bases). The CDR3 runs to 14 residues. Germline-derived CDR1 and CDR2 are LNHDA and SQIVND (reference sequence). The V end lost 5 bases, the J end lost 4 bases, and 13 bases lay between the germline ends. The CDR3 loop is CASSSTNRPDTQYF. The CDR3 coding sequence is TGTGCCAGTAGTTCGACTAACCGCCCAGATACGCAGTATTTT.

This chain's CDR3 is CASSVRPGNEKLFF. The CDR3 coding sequence is TGTGCCAGCAGCGTGAGGCCGGGGAATGAAAAACTGTTTTTT. The chain recombines TRBV9 with TRBJ1-4; D ambiguous. The CDR3 length is 14 residues. CDR1 is SGDLS and CDR2 is YYNGEE in the germline V gene. Trimming took off 2 bases at V and 5 bases at J, with 10 bases between the two ends. The variable domain in full, with the rest retrieved from reference TRBV9 and TRBJ1-4, is DSGVTQTPKHLITATGQRVTLRCSPRSGDLSVYWYQQSLDQGLQFLIQYYNGEERAKGNILERFSAQQFPDLHSELNLSSLELGDSALYFCASSVRPGNEKLFFGSGTQLSVL.

The chain links TRBV27 to TRBJ2-1; TRBD2 agrees at 9 bases. Germline trimming cut 5 bases from V and 3 bases from J; bases unmatched to any gene: 5. The CDR3 has 15 amino acids. Germline loops: CDR1 MNHEY, CDR2 SMNVEV (reference sequence). For the CDR3, the DNA is TGTGCCAGCAGTCCCCGACTAGCGGACTACAATGAGCAGTTCTTC. It yields the protein CASSPRLADYNEQFF.

This chain uses TRBV5-5 with TRBJ1-1; D remains unclear. The germline V and J ends were trimmed by 5 bases and 3 bases, with 11 bases remaining between them. Per the germline V gene, CDR1 is SGHKS and CDR2 is YYEKEE (reference sequence). The CDR3 is 13 amino acids. CDR3 loop: CASSSTIYTEAFF. Written as DNA, the CDR3 is TGTGCCAGCAGTTCTACTATTTACACTGAAGCTTTCTTT.

This rearrangement joins TRBV19 to TRBJ2-3; 7 bases line up with TRBD2. The germline CDR1 and CDR2 sequences are LNHDA and SQIVND (reference sequence). The trim removed 5 bases at V and 1 base at J, leaving 9 bases unmatched. The CDR3 is 16 residues long. This chain's CDR3 is CASSSQRGAGTDTQYF. CDR3 nucleotides: TGTGCCAGTAGTTCCCAGCGGGGTGCGGGCACAGATACGCAGTATTTT.

V gene TRBV6-4 combines with J gene TRBJ2-1; 13 bases fit TRBD2. The CDR3 loop spans 14 amino acids. After removal of 5 bases from V and 15 bases from J, the junction contained 10 bases not matched to a gene. Germline V gene sequence: CDR1 MRHNA, CDR2 SNTAGT. The CDR3 loop reads CASSRTSGGRNMFF. DNA of the CDR3: TGTGCCAGCAGTAGGACTAGCGGGGGTCGAAATATGTTCTTC.

The rearrangement links TRBV19 to TRBJ1-5; D not resolved. In germline, CDR1 is LNHDA, CDR2 SQIVND (reference sequence). Trimming shortened V by 4 bases and J by 1 base, and 5 bases separated the two germline ends. The CDR3 is 13 amino acids. CDR3 nucleotide sequence: TGTGCCAGTAGTACGTTAAGCAATCAGCCCCAGCATTTT. It encodes CASSTLSNQPQHF. Variable domain in full (rest from reference TRBV19 and TRBJ1-5): DGGITQSPKYLFRKEGQNVTLSCEQNLNHDAMYWYRQDPGQGLRLIYYSQIVNDFQKGDIAEGYSVSREKKESFPLTVTSAQKNPTAFYLCASSTLSNQPQHFGDGTRLSIL.

The J gene is TRBJ2-6, the V gene TRBV5-4; 7 bases fit TRBD1. The CDR3 length is 16 residues. V gave up 3 bases and J gave up 2 bases; unmatched junction bases: 5. Germline assignment: CDR1 SGHNT and CDR2 YYREEE (reference sequence). CDR3 nucleotides: TGTGCCAGCAGCTCAGACAGGGTTACTGGGGCCAACGTCCTGACTTTC. Protein sequence: CASSSDRVTGANVLTF.

This clone was found once. The rearrangement joins TRBV11-1 to TRBJ2-5, with D possibly TRBD1 on 5 matching bases. Trimming pared 5 bases from V and 1 base from J, leaving 17 bases between. Germline values: CDR1 SGHAT, CDR2 FQDESV (reference sequence). This CDR3 spans 16 amino acids. The CDR3 DNA reads as TGTGCCAGCAGCCCCAGGACACCTATCCTCCAAGAGACCCAGTACTTC. Translation: CASSPRTPILQETQYF. The full variable domain, in which reference TRBV11-1 and TRBJ2-5 provide the parts outside the CDR3, is EAEVAQSPRYKITEKSQAVAFWCDPISGHATLYWYRQILGQGPELLVQFQDESVVDDSQLPKDRFSAERLKGVDSTLKIQPAELGDSAMYLCASSPRTPILQETQYFGPGTRLLVL.

The rearrangement links TRBV11-2 to TRBJ1-2; 8 bases are shared with TRBD1. The CDR3 extends over 13 amino acids. The V gene end was trimmed by 5 bases and the J gene end by 5 bases; junction bases not matched to a gene: 4. CDR1 SGHAT and CDR2 FQNNGV come from the germline V gene. The CDR3 region is CASSPRTGYGYTF. CDR3 in DNA: TGTGCCAGCAGCCCGAGGACAGGGTATGGCTACACCTTC.

V gene TRBV27 combines with J gene TRBJ2-7, with D perhaps matching TRBD2 (5 bases). CDR1 is MNHEY, CDR2 SMNVEV, per germline (reference sequence). CDR3 length: 13 residues. The V gene lost 2 bases and the J gene lost 2 bases, with 7 bases spanning the gap. The CDR3 bases are TGTGCCAGCAGTTTAGGGGAGACCTACGAGCAGTACTTC. This codes for CASSLGETYEQYF.

This clone was picked up a small number of times. The V gene is TRBV6-5, the J gene TRBJ2-1, with D possibly TRBD2 on 6 matching bases. This CDR3 has 14 residues. Germline V gene lookup returns CDR1 MNHEY and CDR2 SVGAGI. The V end was cut by 6 bases, the J end by 0 bases, with 9 bases between. CDR3 protein: CASSFGSSYNEQFF. CDR3 DNA: TGTGCCAGCAGCTTCGGGAGCTCCTACAATGAGCAGTTCTTC.

V and J are TRBV5-5 and TRBJ2-1, with a possible D match to TRBD2 (6 bases). The CDR3 loop spans 17 amino acids. Germline CDR1 and CDR2: SGHKS and YYEKEE (reference sequence). V was shortened by 4 bases and J by 0 bases, with 17 bases between the two germline ends. In DNA form, the CDR3 reads TGTGCCAGCAGCCCCACCCTTAGGGGAGGCTCCTACAATGAGCAGTTCTTC. Translating gives CASSPTLRGGSYNEQFF.

The rearrangement links TRBV19 to TRBJ1-2, with D possibly matching TRBD1 (5 bases). Trimming removed 0 bases from V and 4 bases from J, with 18 bases in between. The CDR3 totals 17 residues. CDR1 and CDR2 (germline): LNHDA, SQIVND (reference sequence). The CDR3 is CASSIDAQEGSVYGYTF. In nucleotides, the CDR3 is TGTGCCAGTAGTATAGATGCTCAGGAGGGGTCGGTCTATGGCTACACCTTC.

Concerning this clone itself: A read error may account for a junction end that differs from germline. The chain joins TRBV4-2 to TRBJ2-1, with TRBD2 identical over 7 bases. Germline CDR1 LGHNA, CDR2 YNFKEQ. CDR3 size: 14 residues. The CDR3 region has the DNA TGTGCCAGCAGTCTCGGGAGGCGGGGAAATGGGCAGTTCTTC. It encodes CASSLGRRGNGQFF.

This rearrangement joins TRBV5-6 to TRBJ2-3; TRBD2 is a possible D gene (6 bases). Germline V gene data show CDR1 as SGHDT and CDR2 as YYEEEE. This CDR3 is 17 amino acids long. V shed 2 bases and J shed 2 bases, with 18 bases lying between them. DNA for the CDR3: TGTGCCAGCAGCTTTGGGACCGCGGGGACCCCCACAGATACGCAGTATTTT. Its protein product is CASSFGTAGTPTDTQYF. Combining the CDR3 with reference TRBV5-6 and TRBJ2-3 gives the whole variable domain DAGVTQSPTHLIKTRGQQVTLRCSPKSGHDTVSWYQQALGQGPQFIFQYYEEEERQRGNFPDRFSGHQFPNYSSELNVNALLLGDSALYLCASSFGTAGTPTDTQYFGPGTRLTVL.

The CDR3 here is CASSFSTSGNVNEQFF. The CDR3 DNA reads as TGTGCCAGCAGCTTTAGTACTAGCGGGAATGTTAATGAGCAGTTCTTC. This rearrangement joins TRBV7-3 to TRBJ2-1; TRBD2 matches 10 bases. V shed 3 bases, J shed 7 bases, and the junction held 9 bases outside the gene matches. This CDR3 is 16 amino acids long. Germline V gene sequence: CDR1 SGHTA, CDR2 FQGTGA.

This clone was picked up a small number of times. The rearrangement uses TRBV5-1 and TRBJ1-1; 8 bases agree with TRBD1. Germline V lookup: CDR1 SGHRS, CDR2 YFSETQ. The CDR3 is 17 amino acids. The ends lost 3 bases at V and 2 bases at J; junction bases unmatched: 12. CDR3 sequence: CASSSAPTGDRNTEAFF. Written as DNA, the CDR3 is TGCGCCAGCAGCTCTGCTCCGACAGGGGACCGAAACACTGAAGCTTTCTTT.

This clone was picked up one time. The chain uses TRBV19 and TRBJ2-2, with a tentative D call TRBD2 (6 bases). There are 15 residues in the CDR3. Trimming removed 0 bases from V and 3 bases from J, with 8 bases in between. Germline V gene data show CDR1 as LNHDA and CDR2 as SQIVND (reference sequence). CDR3 coding DNA: TGTGCCAGTAGTATAGAGGGGGGTTACACCGGGGAGCTGTTTTTT. This gives the protein CASSIEGGYTGELFF.

This chain connects TRBV4-2 to TRBJ2-2, with 8 bases lining up with TRBD2. The CDR3 sequence is 15 residues long. From germline, CDR1 is LGHNA and CDR2 YNFKEQ. Germline trimming cut 4 bases from V and 6 bases from J; bases unmatched to any gene: 7. The CDR3 sequence is CASSPYSGSAGELFF. The CDR3 DNA is TGTGCCAGCAGCCCGTACAGCGGGAGCGCCGGGGAGCTGTTTTTT.